What follows is one TCR beta chain and its context. Its antigen is unidentified. CD4+ cell separation produced CD45RA+ naive and CD45RA-negative memory subsets. The sample belongs to a study of shared clonotypes between healthy human individuals. Study results and caveats: Clonotype sharing across several donors was observed for around 5% of naive CD4 clonotypes. Compared with clonotypes that all four donors shared, non-shared clonotypes had lower generation probabilities.

From germline, CDR1 is SGHTS and CDR2 YDEGEE. V dropped 0 bases and J dropped 0; count of bases not matched to a gene: 2. The CDR3 length is 16 residues. Clones were read by immunoSEQ multiplex PCR, and TCRdb kept only the in-frame ones, dropping some. The sample shows 300,000 to 400,000 clones, about 70% of them seen only once. The sequence was obtained from a man aged 25-45 years in good health. The V gene is TRBV5-8, the J gene TRBJ2-3; 9 bases agree with TRBD1. The source material was memory CD4+ T cells sorted from blood. Subset here: CD45RA-negative fraction. CDR3 sequence: CASSLGGQGSTDTQYF. As DNA, the CDR3 is TGTGCCAGCAGCTTGGGAGGACAGGGGAGCACAGATACGCAGTATTTT. The full variable domain, its missing parts supplied by reference TRBV5-8 and TRBJ2-3, is EAGVTQSPTHLIKTRGQQATLRCSPISGHTSVYWYQQALGLGLQFLLWYDEGEERNRGNFPPRFSGRQFPNYSSELNVNALELEDSALYLCASSLGGQGSTDTQYFGPGTRLTVL.